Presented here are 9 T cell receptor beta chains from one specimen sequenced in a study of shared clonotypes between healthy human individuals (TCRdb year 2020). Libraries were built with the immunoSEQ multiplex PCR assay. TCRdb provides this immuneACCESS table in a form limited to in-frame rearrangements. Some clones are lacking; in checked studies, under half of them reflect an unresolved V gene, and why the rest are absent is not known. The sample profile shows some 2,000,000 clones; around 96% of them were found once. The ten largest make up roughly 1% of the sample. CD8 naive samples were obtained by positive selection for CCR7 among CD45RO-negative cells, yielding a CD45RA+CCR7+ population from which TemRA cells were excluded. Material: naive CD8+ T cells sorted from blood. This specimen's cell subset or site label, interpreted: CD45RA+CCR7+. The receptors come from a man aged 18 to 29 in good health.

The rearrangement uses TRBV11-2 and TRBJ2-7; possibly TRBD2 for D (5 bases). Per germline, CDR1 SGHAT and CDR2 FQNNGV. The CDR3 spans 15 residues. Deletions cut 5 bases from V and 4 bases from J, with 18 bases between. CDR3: CASSQNPGIGYEQYF. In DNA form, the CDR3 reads TGTGCCAGCAGCCAAAATCCGGGGATTGGGTACGAGCAGTACTTC.

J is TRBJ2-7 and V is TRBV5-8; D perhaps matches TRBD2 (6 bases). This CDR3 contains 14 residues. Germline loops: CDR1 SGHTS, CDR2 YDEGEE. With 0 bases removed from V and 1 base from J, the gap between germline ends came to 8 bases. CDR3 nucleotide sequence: TGTGCCAGCAGCTTGGGCGGGGCATCCTACGAGCAGTACTTC. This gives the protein CASSLGGASYEQYF.

CDR3 in DNA: TGTGCCAGCAGTGGTTACCTTATGAACACTGAAGCTTTCTTT. Protein product: CASSGYLMNTEAFF. V is TRBV25-1 and J is TRBJ1-1, with D unclear. Germline values: CDR1 MGHDK, CDR2 SYGVNS. The CDR3 spans 14 residues. The germline V and J ends were trimmed by 4 bases and 0 bases, with 9 bases remaining between them. The whole variable domain, filled in from reference TRBV25-1 and TRBJ1-1, reads EADIYQTPRYLVIGTGKKITLECSQTMGHDKMYWYQQDPGMELHLIHYSYGVNSTEKGDLSSESTVSRIRTEHFPLTLESARPSHTSQYLCASSGYLMNTEAFFGQGTRLTVV.

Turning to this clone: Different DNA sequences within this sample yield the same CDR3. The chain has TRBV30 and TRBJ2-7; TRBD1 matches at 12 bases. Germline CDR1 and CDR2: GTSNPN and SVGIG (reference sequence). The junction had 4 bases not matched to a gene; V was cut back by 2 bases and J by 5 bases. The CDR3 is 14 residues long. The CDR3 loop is CAWSSGQGADEQYF. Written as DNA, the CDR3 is TGTGCCTGGAGTTCGGGACAGGGGGCCGACGAGCAGTACTTC.

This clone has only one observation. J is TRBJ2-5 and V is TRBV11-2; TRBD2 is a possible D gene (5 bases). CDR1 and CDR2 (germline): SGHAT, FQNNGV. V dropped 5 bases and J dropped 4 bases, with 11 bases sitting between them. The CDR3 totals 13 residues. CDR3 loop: CASSRVRAETQYF. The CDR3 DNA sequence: TGTGCCAGCAGCCGCGTGAGGGCAGAGACCCAGTACTTC. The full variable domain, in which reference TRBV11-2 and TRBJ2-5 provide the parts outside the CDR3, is EAGVAQSPRYKIIEKRQSVAFWCNPISGHATLYWYQQILGQGPKLLIQFQNNGVVDDSQLPKDRFSAERLKGVDSTLKIQPAKLEDSAVYLCASSRVRAETQYFGPGTRLLVL.

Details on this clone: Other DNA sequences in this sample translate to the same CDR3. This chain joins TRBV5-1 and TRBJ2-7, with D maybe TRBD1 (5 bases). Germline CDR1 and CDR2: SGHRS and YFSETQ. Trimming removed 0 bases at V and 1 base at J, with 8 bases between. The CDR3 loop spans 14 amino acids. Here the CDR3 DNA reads TGCGCCAGCAGCTTGGTGGGGCCTTCCTACGAGCAGTACTTC. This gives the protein CASSLVGPSYEQYF.

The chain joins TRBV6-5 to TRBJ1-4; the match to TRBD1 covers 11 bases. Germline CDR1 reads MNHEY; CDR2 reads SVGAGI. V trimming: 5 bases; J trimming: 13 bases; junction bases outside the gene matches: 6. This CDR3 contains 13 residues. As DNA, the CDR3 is TGTGCCAGCAGTAGAGGACAGGGGGCTTCACTGTTTTTT. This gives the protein CASSRGQGASLFF.

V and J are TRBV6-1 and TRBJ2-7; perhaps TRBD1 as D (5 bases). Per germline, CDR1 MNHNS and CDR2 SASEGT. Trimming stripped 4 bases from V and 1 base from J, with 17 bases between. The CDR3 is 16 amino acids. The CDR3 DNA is TGTGCCAGCAGTGCAAACACAGGCCCCCCATCCTACGAGCAGTACTTC. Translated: CASSANTGPPSYEQYF.

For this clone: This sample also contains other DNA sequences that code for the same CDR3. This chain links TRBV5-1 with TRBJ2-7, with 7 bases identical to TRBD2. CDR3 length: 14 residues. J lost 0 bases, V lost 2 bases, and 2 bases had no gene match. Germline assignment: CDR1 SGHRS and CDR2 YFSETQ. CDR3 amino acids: CASSLAGNSYEQYF. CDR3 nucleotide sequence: TGCGCCAGCAGCTTAGCGGGAAACTCCTACGAGCAGTACTTC.